Shown below are 25 T cell receptor beta chains from a single sample sequenced in a study of blood T cells in healthy people across ages. Primers used in a second PCR of about 7 to 11 cycles were a sample-barcoded 5' primer and a J-beta primer mix. TCRdb re-analysed the 5' RACE reads in MiXCR, keeping a single row per CDR3 protein. The sample records approximately 1,000,000 distinct CDR3 sequences, roughly two fifths being singletons. Input material: blood. Every receptor here comes from a man aged 18 to 30 in good health.

This chain links TRBV11-2 with TRBJ2-5; D call uncertain. With 0 bases removed from V and 1 base from J, the gap between germline ends came to 9 bases. CDR1 is SGHAT, CDR2 FQNNGV, per germline. The CDR3 totals 15 residues. CDR3 sequence reads: CASSLEYRTQETQYF. The CDR3 DNA reads TGTGCCAGCAGCTTAGAATACCGAACCCAAGAGACCCAGTACTTC.

This chain uses TRBV7-9 with TRBJ2-7; either TRBD1 or TRBD2 may fit D (6 bases each). The CDR3 consists of 16 residues. V shed 4 bases and J shed 2 bases, with 18 bases lying between them. Germline CDR1 SEHNR, CDR2 FQNEAQ (reference sequence). The CDR3 is CASSWRGGQTTYEQYF. The CDR3 region has the DNA TGTGCCAGCAGCTGGAGGGGCGGACAGACCACCTACGAGCAGTACTTC.

There are many counts of this clonotype. The V call is TRBV10-3, the J call TRBJ2-1; 14 bases fit TRBD2. The CDR3 extends over 16 amino acids. Germline V gene data show CDR1 as ENHRY and CDR2 as SYGVKD. The ends lost 6 bases at V and 0 bases at J; junction bases unmatched: 1. CDR3 nucleotide sequence: TGTGCCATCAGGACTAGCGGGGGGGCCTCCTACAATGAGCAGTTCTTC. Translation: CAIRTSGGASYNEQFF.

The CDR3, as DNA: TGTGCCAGCAGATCGGGACATCTGAACACCGGGGAGCTGTTTTTT. Its translation: CASRSGHLNTGELFF. V is TRBV2 and J is TRBJ2-2; D possibly corresponds to TRBD1 (6 bases). Per the germline V gene, CDR1 is SNHLY and CDR2 is FYNNEI. The CDR3 has 15 amino acids. Trimming removed 6 bases from V and 1 base from J, with 12 bases in between.

The chain has TRBV10-3 and TRBJ2-5, with 11 bases lining up with TRBD2. V trimming: 3 bases; J trimming: 11 bases; junction bases outside the gene matches: 11. Germline CDR1 and CDR2: ENHRY and SYGVKD. The length of the CDR3 is 15 residues. CDR3 DNA sequence: TGTGCCATCAGTGAACTAGCGGGGGTATACAATGAGCAGTACTTC. Translated, it gives CAISELAGVYNEQYF.

This CDR3 is CSARAEGRTLNTEAFF. CDR3 sequence (DNA): TGCAGTGCTAGGGCGGAGGGCCGCACCTTGAACACTGAAGCTTTCTTT. The J gene is TRBJ1-1, the V gene TRBV20-1; D remains unclear. The germline CDR1 and CDR2 sequences are DFQATT and SNEGSKA (reference sequence). The CDR3 runs 16 residues. V dropped 3 bases and J dropped 0 bases, with 17 bases sitting between them.

This clonotype was seen only a few times. The rearrangement uses TRBV10-2 and TRBJ2-7; D unclear. The germline V gene encodes CDR1 WSHSY and CDR2 SAAADI. Trimming took 2 bases from V and 2 from J, leaving 10 bases between them. The CDR3 length is 14 residues. For the CDR3, the DNA is TGCGCCAGCAGTGAGGCGAAGTCGGCCTACGAGCAGTACTTC. It encodes CASSEAKSAYEQYF.

This clonotype was counted a few times. The J gene is TRBJ2-5, the V gene TRBV5-1; 7 nucleotides line up with TRBD1. This CDR3 has 14 residues. CDR1 is SGHRS and CDR2 is YFSETQ in the germline V gene. V was pared by 5 bases and J by 1 base, with 5 bases of the junction left unmatched. CDR3 coding DNA: TGCGCCAGCAGAAAGGGGACAGTCCAAGAGACCCAGTACTTC. Amino acids: CASRKGTVQETQYF.

This clonotype was found a few times. The V call is TRBV4-2, the J call TRBJ2-7; D remains unclear. This CDR3 comprises 13 residues. CDR1 and CDR2 from the germline V gene are LGHNA and YNFKEQ. V was pared by 4 bases and J by 5 bases, with 12 bases between. For the CDR3, the DNA is TGTGCCAGCAGCCCCTTACCGGGTCACGAGCAGTACTTC. As protein: CASSPLPGHEQYF.

Comments on this clonotype: It may be a read error: a sequence one base away is much more abundant. The chain combines TRBV28 with TRBJ2-4; either TRBD1 or TRBD2 may supply D (5 bases each). V was cut by 2 bases and J by 0 bases, with 14 bases left in between. The length of the CDR3 is 17 residues. Germline V gene lookup returns CDR1 MDHEN and CDR2 SYDVKM. As DNA, the CDR3 is TGTGCCAGCAGTTTAGGCCGACGGGGCCTAGCCAAAAACATTCAGTACTTC. Its translation is CASSLGRRGLAKNIQYF.

The DNA of the CDR3 is TGTGCCAGCAGCCAAGTATGGGTTGATGAGCAGTTCTTC. Protein product: CASSQVWVDEQFF. This chain connects TRBV3-1 to TRBJ2-1; the D is unclear. Germline CDR1 is LGHDT and CDR2 is YNNKEL (reference sequence). There are 13 residues in the CDR3. Trimming removed 1 base at V and 8 bases at J, with 9 bases between.

The V call is TRBV20-1, the J call TRBJ1-4; unclear D gene. CDR1 is DFQATT, CDR2 SNEGSKA, per germline (reference sequence). The CDR3 is made up of 13 amino acids. V was shortened by 6 bases and J by 5 bases, with 13 bases between the two germline ends. The CDR3 DNA reads TGCAGTGCCCTAGAGGCCCAAAATGAAAAACTGTTTTTT. Its translation is CSALEAQNEKLFF.

The V and J genes are TRBV20-1 and TRBJ2-1, with 8 positions matching TRBD1. The CDR3 runs to 14 residues. Unmatched junction bases numbered 8, after V lost 4 bases and J lost 6 bases. Per germline, CDR1 DFQATT and CDR2 SNEGSKA (reference sequence). CDR3: CSATPGQEGNEQFF. The CDR3 DNA reads as TGCAGTGCTACACCGGGACAGGAAGGCAATGAGCAGTTCTTC.

CDR3 protein: CASSPLGWEKLFF. The CDR3 DNA reads TGTGCCAGCTCACCACTTGGCTGGGAAAAACTGTTTTTT. The chain carries TRBV18 and TRBJ1-4; D gene unclear. V shed 1 base and J shed 8 bases, with 8 bases lying between them. In germline, CDR1 is KGHSH, CDR2 LQKENI. The CDR3 runs to 13 residues.

The chain uses TRBV12-3 or TRBV12-4 and TRBJ2-1, with 9 bases fitting TRBD1. CDR3 length equals 14 residues. Trimming at V came to 10 bases and at J to 4 bases, leaving 8 bases not matched to a gene. The CDR3 sequence: CATLGQGRYNEQFF. CDR3 sequence (DNA): TGTGCCACCCTAGGACAGGGGAGGTACAATGAGCAGTTCTTC.

V and J are TRBV4-3 and TRBJ2-3; 11 nucleotides match TRBD1. The germline V gene has CDR1 LGHNA and CDR2 YSLEER. Trimming at V came to 4 bases and at J to 8 bases, leaving 8 bases not matched to a gene. The length of the CDR3 is 15 residues. CDR3 sequence reads: CASSRGQGAAGTQYF. In DNA, the CDR3 is TGCGCCAGCAGCCGCGGACAGGGGGCAGCAGGTACGCAGTATTTT.

With respect to this clonotype: One end of the junction is discordant with germline, which a read error may explain. The chain has TRBV7-2 and TRBJ1-3; no firm D call. The germline CDR1 and CDR2 sequences are SGHTA and FQGNSA. This CDR3 has 15 residues. CDR3 loop: CAGSQDGSSGNTIYF. CDR3 nucleotides: TGTGCCGGCAGCCAGGACGGGAGCTCTGGAAACACCATATATTTT.

The J gene is TRBJ2-2, the V gene TRBV5-1; D gene uncertain. V was clipped by 7 bases and J by 0 bases, with 7 bases between them. The CDR3 runs to 13 residues. CDR1 is SGHRS and CDR2 is YFSETQ in the germline V gene. In DNA form, the CDR3 reads TGCGCCAGCGCCACAGCGAACACCGGGGAGCTGTTTTTT. It specifies CASATANTGELFF.

CDR3 region: CASSFNPGTGELFF. The CDR3 nucleotides are TGTGCCAGCAGCTTTAACCCCGGCACCGGGGAGCTGTTTTTT. This chain links TRBV11-2 with TRBJ2-2; D is uncertain. Germline CDR1 SGHAT, CDR2 FQNNGV. V lost 3 bases and J 4 bases, leaving 9 bases between the germline ends. This CDR3 has 14 residues.

This clonotype was detected many times. The chain has TRBV12-3 or TRBV12-4 and TRBJ2-3; D remains ambiguous. The CDR3 is 13 residues long. V was trimmed by 7 bases and J by 2 bases, leaving 10 bases between them. The CDR3 nucleotides read TGTGCCAGCACGAGAGACCTCACAGATACGCAGTATTTT. It specifies CASTRDLTDTQYF.

V is TRBV2 and J is TRBJ1-1, with 10 bases matching TRBD1. Losses at the gene ends were 6 bases for V and 1 base for J; bases not matched to a gene: 5. The CDR3 covers 15 residues. Germline lookup yields CDR1 SNHLY and CDR2 FYNNEI. The CDR3 loop reads CASRGRTGGNTEAFF. The CDR3 coding sequence is TGTGCCAGCAGGGGTCGGACAGGGGGGAACACTGAAGCTTTCTTT.

The chain is built from TRBV7-8 and TRBJ1-2; D is unresolved. CDR1 and CDR2 (germline): SGHVS, FQNEAQ. The CDR3 sequence is 14 residues long. V was trimmed by 1 base and J by 2 bases, leaving 8 bases between them. Written as DNA, the CDR3 is TGTGCCAGCAGCTTAGAAAGGGAGAACTATGGCTACACCTTC. Translated: CASSLERENYGYTF.

V is TRBV7-2 and J is TRBJ2-1; 8 bases fit TRBD1. Germline-derived CDR1 and CDR2 are SGHTA and FQGNSA. The CDR3 contains 17 residues. V shed 5 bases, J shed 5 bases, and the junction held 14 bases outside the gene matches. The CDR3 coding sequence is TGTGCCAGCAGCGCCCGATCCGGGACAGGACTCCACAATGAGCAGTTCTTC. It yields the protein CASSARSGTGLHNEQFF.

This clonotype was counted ten times or more. The germline gene is not matched at one end of the junction; a read error may be the cause. V is TRBV12-3 or TRBV12-4 and J is TRBJ2-1, with D unclear. The CDR3 contains 12 residues. The CDR3 spells CASSLSRNEQFF. CDR3 in DNA: TGCGCCAGCAGCTTGTCGAGAAATGAGCAGTTCTTC.

In this sample, this clonotype turned up once. The gene calls are TRBV3-1 and TRBJ1-5; TRBD1 is a possible D gene (5 bases). V dropped 1 base and J dropped 3 bases, with 25 bases sitting between them. The germline CDR1 and CDR2 sequences are LGHDT and YNNKEL (reference sequence). The CDR3 loop spans 20 amino acids. DNA of the CDR3: TGTGCCAGCAGCCAAGGGGGGGGAGGGGCCTTCCTCACCTACAATCAGCCCCAGCATTTT. It is translated as CASSQGGGGAFLTYNQPQHF.